The sequence of this T cell receptor (beta chain) was determined in a study of T cells expressing NK-cell markers. In the study overall: According to the study, TCR beta repertoires originated from sorted CD3+CD56+NKG2C+, CD3+CD56+NKG2C- and CD3+CD56-NKG2C+ T cells. The eight sequenced donors comprised seven who were HCMV-seropositive and one who was seronegative. Study-wide results and caveats: Each of roughly six donors carried dominant NKG2C+ clonotypes accounting for about 1.0-7.0% of CD8+ T cells.

The TCR beta cDNA came from 5'RACE template switching with UMIs. From the 5' RACE reads, TCRdb lists one entry per CDR3 protein and no DNA. This listing includes some 390,000 distinct CDR3 sequences. The CDR3 totals 15 residues. The V gene's germline CDR1 is SQVTM and CDR2 ANQGSEA. With respect to this clonotype: Antigen: not known.

The sequenced sample consisted of blood T cells: a sorted CD56 or NKG2C T cell subset, CD4+ or CD8+ T cells, or bulk PBMC T cells (not recorded which). This TCR was sampled from a woman in her forties or fifties in good health. The gene calls are TRBV29-1 and TRBJ2-5; checking the TCRdb D call of TRBD2 is not possible without DNA. This CDR3 is CSVFRLAGAQETQYF.